Shown below are 5 T cell receptor beta chains from a single sample sequenced in a study of blood T cell repertoires in COVID-19 (dated by TCRdb to 2019 to 2021). Libraries were constructed by the immunoSEQ multiplex PCR assay. TCRdb re-hosts the immuneACCESS table, in-frame sequences only. Its copies lack some clones; in the studies checked, an unresolved V gene accounts for under half of them, and the cause for the rest is not known. Counted in this sample were around 500,000 clones; approximately 91% of them appeared once. The ten largest clones represent around 8% of the sample. The sequencing sample was made of PBMCs or T cells enriched from blood (not recorded which). The source of these receptors is a woman in her sixties or seventies who had recovered from COVID-19.

The chain combines TRBV3-1 (or the pseudogene TRBV3-2) with TRBJ2-6; D unclear. The germline V gene encodes CDR1 LGHDT and CDR2 YNNKEL (reference sequence). The V and J ends lost 3 bases and 0 bases respectively, with 9 bases between them. The CDR3 is made up of 16 amino acids. The CDR3 loop reads CASSHLFPSGANVLTF. The CDR3 DNA reads as TGTGCCAGCAGCCATCTGTTCCCCTCTGGGGCCAACGTCCTGACTTTC.

The chain carries TRBV27 and TRBJ1-1; 11 bases align to TRBD1. Germline trimming cut 5 bases from V and 4 bases from J; bases unmatched to any gene: 6. The CDR3 sequence is 15 residues long. The germline V gene encodes CDR1 MNHEY and CDR2 SMNVEV (reference sequence). The CDR3 DNA sequence: TGTGCCAGCAGTCCCGGGACAGGGGGGGCCACTGAAGCTTTCTTT. Its translation: CASSPGTGGATEAFF.

The chain has TRBV10-1 and TRBJ2-2; the D is unclear. The CDR3 length is 13 residues. Looked up from germline, CDR1 is WNHNN and CDR2 is SYGVQD (reference sequence). Between the trimmed V and J ends, which lost 6 bases and 2 bases, there was a span of 7 bases. Here the CDR3 DNA reads TGCGCCAGCAGCCGCGGAAACACCGGGGAGCTGTTTTTT. The encoded protein is CASSRGNTGELFF.

The chain uses TRBV19 and TRBJ1-4; maybe TRBD1 (6 bases). This CDR3 has 15 residues. The V end was cut by 5 bases, the J end by 0 bases, with 10 bases between. Germline loops: CDR1 LNHDA, CDR2 SQIVND (reference sequence). Here the CDR3 reads CASSPDRPTNEKLFF. The CDR3 DNA reads TGTGCCAGTAGTCCTGACAGGCCAACTAATGAAAAACTGTTTTTT.

The chain employs TRBV6-5 and TRBJ1-2; TRBD1 aligns across 9 bases. The CDR3 totals 15 residues. Germline V gene sequence: CDR1 MNHEY, CDR2 SVGAGI. The junction had 10 bases not matched to a gene; V was cut back by 7 bases and J by 4 bases. CDR3 residues: CASTRPGQGSYGYTF. The CDR3, as DNA: TGTGCCAGCACACGCCCTGGACAGGGGTCCTATGGCTACACCTTC.